Below, 2 T cell receptor beta chains from the same sample are listed, as sequenced in a study of shared clonotypes between healthy human individuals. Profiled with immunoSEQ multiplex PCR; TCRdb holds only in-frame clones, not every one. The sample shows nearly 1,000,000 clones, roughly 72% of them seen only once. The source material was memory CD4+ T cells sorted from blood. As to subset: CD45RA-negative fraction. These receptors all come from a man between 18 and 29 years old in good health.

The J gene is TRBJ2-6, the V gene TRBV6-5; D gene unclear. This CDR3 region has 13 residues. Germline CDR1 and CDR2: MNHEY and SVGAGI. Trimming left V 9 bases short and J 1 base short, with 7 bases between. Written as DNA, the CDR3 is TGTGCCAGTGCCCTTTCTGGGGCCAACGTCCTGACTTTC. It specifies CASALSGANVLTF.

Remarks on this clone: With a much larger clone just one base away, this may be a read error. The same CDR3 is also encoded by other DNA sequences in this sample. The rearrangement joins TRBV11-2 to TRBJ2-3; weak D call: TRBD2 (5 bases). CDR1 and CDR2 from the germline V gene are SGHAT and FQNNGV. The V gene lost 3 bases and the J gene lost 1 base, with 8 bases spanning the gap. This CDR3 has 14 residues. Here the CDR3 reads CASSLNSGTDTQYF. The DNA for the CDR3 is TGTGCCAGCAGCTTGAATAGCGGCACAGATACGCAGTATTTT.